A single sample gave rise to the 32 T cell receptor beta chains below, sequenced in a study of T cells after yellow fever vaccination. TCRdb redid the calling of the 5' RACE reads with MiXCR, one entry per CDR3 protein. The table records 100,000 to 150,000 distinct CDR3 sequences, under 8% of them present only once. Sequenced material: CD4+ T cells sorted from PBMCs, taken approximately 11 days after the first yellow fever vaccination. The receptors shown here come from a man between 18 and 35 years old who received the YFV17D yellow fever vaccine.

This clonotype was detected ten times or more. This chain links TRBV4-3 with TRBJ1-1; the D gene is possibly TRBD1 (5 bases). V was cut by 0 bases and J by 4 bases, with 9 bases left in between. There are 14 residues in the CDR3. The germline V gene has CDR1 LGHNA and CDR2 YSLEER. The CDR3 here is CASSQEGGPTEAFF. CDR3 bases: TGCGCCAGCAGCCAAGAGGGGGGACCCACTGAAGCTTTCTTT.

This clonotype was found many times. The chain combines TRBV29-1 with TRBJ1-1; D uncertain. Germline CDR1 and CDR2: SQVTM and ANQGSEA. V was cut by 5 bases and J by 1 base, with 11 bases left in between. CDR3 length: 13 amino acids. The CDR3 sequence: CSVLPRRNTEAFF. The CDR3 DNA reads TGCAGCGTTCTGCCTCGACGGAACACTGAAGCTTTCTTT.

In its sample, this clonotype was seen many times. The CDR3 DNA reads TGTGCCAGCTCACCTCCGGGGGGTAGCACAGATACGCAGTATTTT. It codes for CASSPPGGSTDTQYF. The rearrangement uses TRBV18 and TRBJ2-3, with 7 bases identical to TRBD2. Germline assignment: CDR1 KGHSH and CDR2 LQKENI. The CDR3 covers 15 residues. V shed 3 bases, J shed 0 bases, and the junction held 3 bases outside the gene matches. The variable domain in full, with the rest retrieved from reference TRBV18 and TRBJ2-3, is NAGVMQNPRHLVRRRGQEARLRCSPMKGHSHVYWYRQLPEEGLKFMVYLQKENIIDESGMPKERFSAEFPKEGPSILRIQQVVRGDSAAYFCASSPPGGSTDTQYFGPGTRLTVL.

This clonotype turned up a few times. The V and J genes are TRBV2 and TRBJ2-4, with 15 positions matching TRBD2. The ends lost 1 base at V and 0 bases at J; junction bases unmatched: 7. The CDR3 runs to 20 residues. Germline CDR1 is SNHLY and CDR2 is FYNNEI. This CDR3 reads CASSEDYGLAGGLAKNIQYF. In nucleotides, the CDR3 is TGTGCCAGCAGTGAAGATTATGGACTAGCGGGGGGGCTAGCCAAAAACATTCAGTACTTC.

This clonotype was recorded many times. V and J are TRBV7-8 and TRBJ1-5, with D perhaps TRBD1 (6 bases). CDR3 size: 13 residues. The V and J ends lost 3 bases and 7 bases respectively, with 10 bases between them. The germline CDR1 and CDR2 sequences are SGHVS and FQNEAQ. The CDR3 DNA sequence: TGTGCCAGCAGCTTCCCAGGGGACCAGCCCCAGCATTTT. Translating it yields CASSFPGDQPQHF.

The CDR3 DNA is TGTGCCAGCAGCCAAGCAGGGGCGGCCGGGGAGCTGTTTTTT. Translating gives CASSQAGAAGELFF. This chain uses TRBV3-1 with TRBJ2-2; possibly TRBD1 for D (6 bases). This CDR3 comprises 14 residues. Germline V gives CDR1 LGHDT, CDR2 YNNKEL (reference sequence). V gave up 1 base and J gave up 6 bases, with 9 bases separating them.

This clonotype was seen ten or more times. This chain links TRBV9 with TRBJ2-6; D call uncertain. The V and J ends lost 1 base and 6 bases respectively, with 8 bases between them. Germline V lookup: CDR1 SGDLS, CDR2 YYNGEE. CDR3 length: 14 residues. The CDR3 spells CASSVPPEANVLTF. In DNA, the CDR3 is TGTGCCAGCAGCGTACCCCCCGAGGCCAACGTCCTGACTTTC.

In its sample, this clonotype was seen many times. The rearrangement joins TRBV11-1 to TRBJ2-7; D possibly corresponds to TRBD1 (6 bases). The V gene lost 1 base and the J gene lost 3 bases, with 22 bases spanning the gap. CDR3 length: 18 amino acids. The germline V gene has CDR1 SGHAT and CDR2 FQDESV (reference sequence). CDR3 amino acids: CASSLGRGTGPFLYEQYF. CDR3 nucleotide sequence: TGTGCCAGCAGCTTAGGGAGAGGAACAGGGCCCTTCCTCTACGAGCAGTACTTC.

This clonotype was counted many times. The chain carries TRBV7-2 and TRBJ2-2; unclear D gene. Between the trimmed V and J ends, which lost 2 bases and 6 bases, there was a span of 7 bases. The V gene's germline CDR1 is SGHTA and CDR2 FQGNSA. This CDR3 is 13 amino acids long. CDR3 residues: CASSLKSAGELFF. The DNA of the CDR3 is TGTGCCAGCAGCTTAAAGTCGGCCGGGGAGCTGTTTTTT.

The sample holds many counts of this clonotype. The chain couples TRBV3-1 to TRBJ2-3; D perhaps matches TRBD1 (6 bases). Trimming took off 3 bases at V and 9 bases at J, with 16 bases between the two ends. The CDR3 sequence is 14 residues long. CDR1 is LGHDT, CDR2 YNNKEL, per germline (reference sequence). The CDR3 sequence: CASSQHADRNTQYF. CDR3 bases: TGTGCCAGCAGCCAGCACGCGGACAGAAACACGCAGTATTTT.

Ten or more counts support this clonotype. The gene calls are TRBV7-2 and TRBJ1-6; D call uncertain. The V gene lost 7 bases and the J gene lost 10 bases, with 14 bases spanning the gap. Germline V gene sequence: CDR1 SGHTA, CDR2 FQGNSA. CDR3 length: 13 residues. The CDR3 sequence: CASTPRVDSPLHF. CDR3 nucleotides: TGTGCCAGCACCCCAAGGGTAGACTCACCCCTCCACTTT.

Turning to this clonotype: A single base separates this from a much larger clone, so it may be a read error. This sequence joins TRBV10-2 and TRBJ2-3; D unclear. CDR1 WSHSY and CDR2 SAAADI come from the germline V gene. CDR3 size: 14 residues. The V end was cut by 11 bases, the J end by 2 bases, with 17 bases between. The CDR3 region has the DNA TGCGCCTCCCAACGGGTAAAGGCCACAGATACGCAGTATTTT. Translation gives CASQRVKATDTQYF.

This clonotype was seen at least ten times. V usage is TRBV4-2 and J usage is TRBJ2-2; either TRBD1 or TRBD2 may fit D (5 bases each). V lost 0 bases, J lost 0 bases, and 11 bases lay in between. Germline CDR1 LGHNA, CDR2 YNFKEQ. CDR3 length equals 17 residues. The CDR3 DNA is TGTGCCAGCAGCCAAGATCCGGGGACCTCGAACACCGGGGAGCTGTTTTTT. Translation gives CASSQDPGTSNTGELFF.

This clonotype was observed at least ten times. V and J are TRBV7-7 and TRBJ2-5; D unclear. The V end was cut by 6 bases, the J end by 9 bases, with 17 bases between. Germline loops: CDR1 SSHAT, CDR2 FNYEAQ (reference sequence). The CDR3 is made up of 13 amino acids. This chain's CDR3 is CASSIEAGGAQYF. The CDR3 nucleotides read TGTGCCAGCAGTATCGAAGCCGGTGGGGCCCAGTACTTC. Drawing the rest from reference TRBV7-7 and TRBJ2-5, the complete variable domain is GAGVSQSPRYKVTKRGQDVTLRCDPISSHATLYWYQQALGQGPEFLTYFNYEAQPDKSGLPSDRFSAERPEGSISTLTIQRTEQRDSAMYRCASSIEAGGAQYFGPGTRLLVL.

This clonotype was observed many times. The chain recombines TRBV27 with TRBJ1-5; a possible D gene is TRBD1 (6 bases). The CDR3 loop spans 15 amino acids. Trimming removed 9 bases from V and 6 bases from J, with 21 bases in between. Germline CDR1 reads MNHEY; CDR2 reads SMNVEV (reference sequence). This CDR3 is CARYSEQGSFQPQHF. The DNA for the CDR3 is TGTGCCAGATACTCCGAACAGGGCTCGTTTCAGCCCCAGCATTTT.

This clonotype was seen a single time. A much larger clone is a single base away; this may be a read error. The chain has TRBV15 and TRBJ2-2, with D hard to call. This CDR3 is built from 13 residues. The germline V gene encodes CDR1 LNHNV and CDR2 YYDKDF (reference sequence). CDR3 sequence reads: CTTSRVPTGELFF. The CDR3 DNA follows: TGTACCACCAGCAGAGTCCCCACCGGGGAGCTGTTTTTT.

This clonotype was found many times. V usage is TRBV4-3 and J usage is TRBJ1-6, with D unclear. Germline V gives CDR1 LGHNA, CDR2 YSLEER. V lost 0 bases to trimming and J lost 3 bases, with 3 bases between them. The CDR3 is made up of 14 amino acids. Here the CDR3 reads CASSQEDYNSPLHF. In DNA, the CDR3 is TGCGCCAGCAGCCAAGAGGACTATAATTCACCCCTCCACTTT.

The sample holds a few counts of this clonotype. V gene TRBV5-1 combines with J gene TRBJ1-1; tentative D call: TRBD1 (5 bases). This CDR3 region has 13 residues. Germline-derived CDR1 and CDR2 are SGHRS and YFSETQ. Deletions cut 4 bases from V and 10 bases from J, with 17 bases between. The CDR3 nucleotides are TGCGCCAGCAGCCCTGGGGTCGGGGCAAGAGCTTTCTTT. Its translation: CASSPGVGARAFF.

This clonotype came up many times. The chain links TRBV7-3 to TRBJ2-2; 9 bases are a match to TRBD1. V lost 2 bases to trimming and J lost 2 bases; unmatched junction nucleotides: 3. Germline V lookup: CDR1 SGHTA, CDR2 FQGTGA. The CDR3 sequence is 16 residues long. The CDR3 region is CASSLGGQGNTGELFF. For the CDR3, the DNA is TGTGCCAGCAGCTTAGGGGGACAGGGAAACACCGGGGAGCTGTTTTTT. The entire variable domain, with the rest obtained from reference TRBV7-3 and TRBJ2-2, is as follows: GAGVSQTPSNKVTEKGKYVELRCDPISGHTALYWYRQSLGQGPEFLIYFQGTGAADDSGLPNDRFFAVRPEGSVSTLKIQRTERGDSAVYLCASSLGGQGNTGELFFGEGSRLTVL.

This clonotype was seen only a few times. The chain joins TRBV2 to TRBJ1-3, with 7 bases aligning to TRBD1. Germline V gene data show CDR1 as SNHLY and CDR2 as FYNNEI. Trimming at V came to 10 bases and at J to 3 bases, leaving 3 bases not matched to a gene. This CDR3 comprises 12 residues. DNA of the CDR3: TGTGCCACTGGACAGGATGGAAACACCATATATTTT. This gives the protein CATGQDGNTIYF. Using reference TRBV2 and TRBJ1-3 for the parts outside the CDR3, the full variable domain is EPEVTQTPSHQVTQMGQEVILRCVPISNHLYFYWYRQILGQKVEFLVSFYNNEISEKSEIFDDQFSVERPDGSNFTLKIRSTKLEDSAMYFCATGQDGNTIYFGEGSWLTVV.

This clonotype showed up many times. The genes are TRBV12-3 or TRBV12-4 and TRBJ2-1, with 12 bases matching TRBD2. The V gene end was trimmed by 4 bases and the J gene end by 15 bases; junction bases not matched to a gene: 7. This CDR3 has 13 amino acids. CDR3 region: CASSSLAGGSGFF. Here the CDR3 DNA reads TGTGCCAGCAGTTCACTAGCGGGGGGCTCCGGGTTCTTC.

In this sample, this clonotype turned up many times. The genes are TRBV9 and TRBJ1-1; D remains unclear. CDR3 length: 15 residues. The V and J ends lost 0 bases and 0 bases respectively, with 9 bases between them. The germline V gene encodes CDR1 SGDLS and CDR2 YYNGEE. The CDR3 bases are TGTGCCAGCAGCGTAGAACCGTCCATGAACACTGAAGCTTTCTTT. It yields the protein CASSVEPSMNTEAFF.

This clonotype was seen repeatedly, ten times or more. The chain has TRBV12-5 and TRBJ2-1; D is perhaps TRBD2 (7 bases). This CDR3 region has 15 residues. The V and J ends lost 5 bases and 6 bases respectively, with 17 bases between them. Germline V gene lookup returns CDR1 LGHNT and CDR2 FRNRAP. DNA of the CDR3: TGTGCTAGTGGTACCACAGGGAGGGTAACCAATGAGCAGTTCTTC. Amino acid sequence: CASGTTGRVTNEQFF.

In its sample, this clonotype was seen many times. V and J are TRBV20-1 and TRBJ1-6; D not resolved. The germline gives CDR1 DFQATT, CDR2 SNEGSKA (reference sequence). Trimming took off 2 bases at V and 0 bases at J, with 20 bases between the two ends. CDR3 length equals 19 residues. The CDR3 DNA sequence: TGCAGTGCTAGATCACTTCTAGCGGAGTCAAGCTCCTATAATTCACCCCTCCACTTT. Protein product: CSARSLLAESSSYNSPLHF.

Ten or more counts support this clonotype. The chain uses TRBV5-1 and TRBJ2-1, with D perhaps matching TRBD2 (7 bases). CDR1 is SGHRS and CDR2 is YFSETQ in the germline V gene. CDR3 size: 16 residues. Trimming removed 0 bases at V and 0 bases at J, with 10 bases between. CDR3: CASSLAGGPSYNEQFF. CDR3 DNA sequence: TGCGCCAGCAGCTTGGCGGGGGGCCCCTCCTACAATGAGCAGTTCTTC. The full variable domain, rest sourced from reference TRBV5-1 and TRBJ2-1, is KAGVTQTPRYLIKTRGQQVTLSCSPISGHRSVSWYQQTPGQGLQFLFEYFSETQRNKGNFPGRFSGRQFSNSRSEMNVSTLELGDSALYLCASSLAGGPSYNEQFFGPGTRLTVL.

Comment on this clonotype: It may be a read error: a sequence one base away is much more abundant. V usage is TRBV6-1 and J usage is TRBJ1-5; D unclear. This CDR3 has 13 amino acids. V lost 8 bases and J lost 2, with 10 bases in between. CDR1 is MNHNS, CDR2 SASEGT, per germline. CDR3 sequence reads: CASQEARNQPQHF. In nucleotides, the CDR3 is TGTGCCAGCCAAGAGGCACGCAATCAGCCCCAGCATTTT.

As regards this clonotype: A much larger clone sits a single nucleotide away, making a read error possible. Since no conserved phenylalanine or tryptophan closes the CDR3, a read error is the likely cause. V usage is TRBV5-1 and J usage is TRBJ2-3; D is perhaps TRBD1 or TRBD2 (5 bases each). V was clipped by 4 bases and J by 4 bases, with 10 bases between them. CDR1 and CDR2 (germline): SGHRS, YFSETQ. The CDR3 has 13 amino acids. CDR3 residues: CASSPQGADTQYL. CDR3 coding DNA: TGCGCCAGCAGCCCCCAGGGAGCAGATACGCAGTATCTT.

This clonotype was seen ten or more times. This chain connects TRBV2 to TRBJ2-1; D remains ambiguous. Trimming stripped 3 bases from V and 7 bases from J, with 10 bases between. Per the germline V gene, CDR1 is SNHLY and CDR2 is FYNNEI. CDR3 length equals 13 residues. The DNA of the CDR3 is TGTGCCAGCAGTGACTTTCTGGAGAATGAGCAGTTCTTC. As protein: CASSDFLENEQFF.

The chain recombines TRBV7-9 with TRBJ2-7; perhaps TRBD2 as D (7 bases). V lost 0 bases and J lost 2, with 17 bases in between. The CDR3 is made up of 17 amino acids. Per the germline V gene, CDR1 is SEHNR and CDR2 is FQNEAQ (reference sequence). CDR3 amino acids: CASSLAGSRGPPYEQYV. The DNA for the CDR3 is TGTGCCAGCAGCTTAGCCGGGTCGCGGGGGCCACCCTACGAGCAGTACGTC.

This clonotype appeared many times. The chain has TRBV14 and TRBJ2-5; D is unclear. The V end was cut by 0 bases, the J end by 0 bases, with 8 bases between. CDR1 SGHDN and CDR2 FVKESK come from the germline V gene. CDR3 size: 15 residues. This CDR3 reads CASSQDQGNQETQYF. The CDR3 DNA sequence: TGTGCCAGCAGCCAAGATCAAGGAAACCAAGAGACCCAGTACTTC.

The CDR3 protein is CSRSEGTAKNIQYF. CDR3 in DNA: TGCAGTCGTAGCGAGGGAACCGCCAAAAACATTCAGTACTTC. The J gene is TRBJ2-4, the V gene TRBV20-1; a weak D match, TRBD2 (5 bases). Germline V gene data show CDR1 as DFQATT and CDR2 as SNEGSKA (reference sequence). This CDR3 region has 14 residues. V shed 8 bases and J shed 1 base, with 15 bases lying between them.

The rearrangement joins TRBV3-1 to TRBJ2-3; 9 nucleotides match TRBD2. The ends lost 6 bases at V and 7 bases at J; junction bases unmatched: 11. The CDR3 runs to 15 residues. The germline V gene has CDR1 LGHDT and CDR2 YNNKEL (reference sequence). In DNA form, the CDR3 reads TGTGCCAGCAGGCTAAGCGGGGGGCCGTCGAATACGCAGTATTTT. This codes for CASRLSGGPSNTQYF.